This TCR beta chain was sequenced during a study of metastatic and nonmetastatic thyroid tumors. Study background: The study looked at repertoires side by side in blood and in tumor or nodule tissue from malignant and benign thyroid patients.

Thyroid surgery was preceded by no treatment in any patient. Study-level points and caveats: Reports indicated that malignant thyroid tumors showed significantly higher TCR beta diversity than benign nodules did, in blood and tumor.

Germline-derived CDR1 and CDR2 are MNHNS and SASEGT. Trimming shortened V by 2 bases and J by 5 bases, and 0 bases separated the two germline ends. The CDR3 is 11 residues long. In its sample, this clone was seen a few times. Its antigen is undetermined. Original methodology: Using the CDR3 differences seen across clinicopathological groups, the authors built a distant-metastasis classifier for papillary thyroid cancer, which was meant to discriminate distant-metastatic patients. Through MiXCR, TCRdb re-clonotyped the PCR reads. V and J calls and clone size were set by TCRdb, not the authors. The sample lists 20,000 to 30,000 clones, 13% occurring once.

The TCR sequence derives from a female donor with papillary thyroid cancer or a benign thyroid nodule (not recorded which). Some clones in this sample may be carry-over from other donors' samples. Sequenced input: blood. The gene calls are TRBV6-1 and TRBJ2-2; D is unclear. In DNA, the CDR3 is TGTGCCAGCAGTGAAACCGGGGAGCTGTTTTTT. It yields the protein CASSETGELFF.